The source of this T cell receptor beta chain is a study of T cell clonotyping in hematopoietic cell transplantation. Study conclusions and caveats: CD4 and CD8 repertoire contributions could not be separated without sorting.

The CDR3 covers 16 residues. CDR1 and CDR2 from the germline V gene are MDHEN and SYDVKM. Trimming removed 6 bases at V and 7 bases at J, with 19 bases between. Method: immunoSEQ multiplex PCR; TCRdb's copy keeps in-frame clones and lacks some. In the table there are roughly 12,000 clones, under 95% of which are singletons. As for this clone: Antigen: not known.

V gene TRBV28 combines with J gene TRBJ1-6, with a possible D match to TRBD1 (5 bases). This sequence originates from a woman in her fifties or sixties in good health. Some clones in this sample may be carry-over from other donors' samples. Sequencing was done on a sample of peripheral blood mononuclear cells. The CDR3 loop reads CASSLLGPHMNSPLHF. CDR3 sequence (DNA): TGTGCCAGCAGCCTACTGGGACCTCACATGAATTCACCCCTCCACTTT. Variable domain in full (rest from reference TRBV28 and TRBJ1-6): DVKVTQSSRYLVKRTGEKVFLECVQDMDHENMFWYRQDPGLGLRLIYFSYDVKMKEKGDIPEGYSVSREKKERFSLILESASTNQTSMYLCASSLLGPHMNSPLHFGNGTRLTVT.